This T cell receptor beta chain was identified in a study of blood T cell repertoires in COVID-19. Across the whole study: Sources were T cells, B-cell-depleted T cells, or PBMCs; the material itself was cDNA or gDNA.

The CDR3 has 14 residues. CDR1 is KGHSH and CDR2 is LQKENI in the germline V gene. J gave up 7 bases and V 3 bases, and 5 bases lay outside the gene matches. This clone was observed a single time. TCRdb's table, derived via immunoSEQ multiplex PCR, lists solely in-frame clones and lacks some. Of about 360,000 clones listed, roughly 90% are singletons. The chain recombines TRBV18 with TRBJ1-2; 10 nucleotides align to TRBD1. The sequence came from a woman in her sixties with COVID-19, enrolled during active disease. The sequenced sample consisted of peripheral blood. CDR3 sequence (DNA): TGTGCCAGCTCACCCGACAGGGGGCCTGGTGGCTACACCTTC. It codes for CASSPDRGPGGYTF.